A single sample is the source of the 15 T cell receptor beta chains below, sequenced in a study of radiation and T cells in renal cell carcinoma. Documented time point: baseline pretreatment blood. Treatment specified: 15 Gy SBRT to primary tumor, nephrectomy 4 weeks later. Sequencing was performed with immunoSEQ multiplex PCR; in TCRdb, only in-frame clones are kept and a portion is missing. This sample has about 130,000 clones, with around nine tenths found just once. This specimen consisted of blood, obtained from a patient whose treatment included radiotherapy and nephrectomy. All receptors come from a woman aged 45-59 years with renal cell carcinoma.

In the case of this clone: Compared with germline, one end of the junction differs, possibly owing to a read error. The rearrangement links TRBV7-7 to TRBJ2-3; 7 bases match TRBD1. CDR1 is SSHAT, CDR2 FNYEAQ, per germline (reference sequence). This CDR3 is built from 13 residues. The CDR3 spells CASSSLSGQSQYF. DNA for the CDR3: TGTGCTAGCAGCTCCCTCTCGGGACAGTCACAGTATTTT.

The chain is built from TRBV7-2 and TRBJ1-1, with TRBD1 as a possible D gene (6 bases). This CDR3 has 15 amino acids. V lost 3 bases to trimming and J lost 1 base, with 12 bases between them. The germline CDR1 and CDR2 sequences are SGHTA and FQGNSA. This CDR3 reads CASSFYREGNTEAFF. DNA for the CDR3: TGTGCCAGCAGCTTCTACAGGGAGGGGAACACTGAAGCTTTCTTT. Variable domain in full (rest from reference TRBV7-2 and TRBJ1-1): GAGVSQSPSNKVTEKGKDVELRCDPISGHTALYWYRQSLGQGLEFLIYFQGNSAPDKSGLPSDRFSAERTGGSVSTLTIQRTQQEDSAVYLCASSFYREGNTEAFFGQGTRLTVV.

The chain employs TRBV18 and TRBJ1-2, with D perhaps TRBD1 (5 bases). V lost 3 bases and J lost 1, with 12 bases in between. Germline V gene lookup returns CDR1 KGHSH and CDR2 LQKENI. CDR3 size: 15 residues. CDR3 bases: TGTGCCAGCTCACCTCGGCAGGGAGGTAACTATGGCTACACCTTC. Translated: CASSPRQGGNYGYTF.

The V gene is TRBV11-3, the J gene TRBJ2-3; TRBD2 matches 8 bases. CDR1 SGHNT and CDR2 YENEEA come from the germline V gene. The V and J ends lost 5 bases and 2 bases, in that order; junction bases with no gene match: 9. The CDR3 length is 16 residues. In nucleotides, the CDR3 is TGTGCCAGCAGCGCTACCGGGACTAGGGACACAGATACGCAGTATTTT. This encodes CASSATGTRDTDTQYF.

Here the CDR3 reads CASSLARSHHATNEKLFF. As DNA, the CDR3 is TGCGCCAGCAGCTTGGCCAGGTCACACCACGCAACTAATGAAAAACTGTTTTTT. The chain combines TRBV5-1 with TRBJ1-4; D is uncertain. CDR3 length: 18 amino acids. The germline CDR1 and CDR2 sequences are SGHRS and YFSETQ. Trimming removed 0 bases at V and 0 bases at J, with 15 bases between.

The J gene is TRBJ2-7, the V gene TRBV4-1; D is unresolved. CDR1 is MGHRA, CDR2 YSYEKL, per germline. The V end lost 0 bases, the J end lost 0 bases, and 9 bases lay between the germline ends. This CDR3 contains 15 residues. The CDR3 region has the DNA TGCGCCAGCAGCCAAGATATAGTAAGCTCCTACGAGCAGTACTTC. Residues: CASSQDIVSSYEQYF.

This clone was detected only once. The rearrangement uses TRBV5-1 and TRBJ1-2, with D tentatively TRBD1 (5 bases). The CDR3 contains 15 residues. The V end lost 1 base, the J end lost 4 bases, and 14 bases lay between the germline ends. Germline loops: CDR1 SGHRS, CDR2 YFSETQ. The CDR3 reads CASSLKGSHLYGYTF. The CDR3 region has the DNA TGCGCCAGCAGCTTGAAGGGGTCGCACCTCTATGGCTACACCTTC.

CDR3 in amino acids: CASSWTSGETDTQYF. CDR3 nucleotide sequence: TGTGCCAGCAGCTGGACTAGCGGAGAAACAGATACGCAGTATTTT. V usage is TRBV7-3 and J usage is TRBJ2-3, with 10 bases lining up with TRBD2. The V gene's germline CDR1 is SGHTA and CDR2 FQGTGA. The trim removed 4 bases at V and 3 bases at J, leaving 4 bases unmatched. The CDR3 length is 15 residues. Complete variable domain (other parts from reference TRBV7-3 and TRBJ2-3): GAGVSQTPSNKVTEKGKYVELRCDPISGHTALYWYRQSLGQGPEFLIYFQGTGAADDSGLPNDRFFAVRPEGSVSTLKIQRTERGDSAVYLCASSWTSGETDTQYFGPGTRLTVL.

This clone was observed a few times. The gene calls are TRBV10-1 and TRBJ2-7; D is possibly TRBD1 (6 bases). Germline V gives CDR1 WNHNN, CDR2 SYGVQD (reference sequence). This CDR3 contains 12 residues. V gave up 8 bases and J gave up 0 bases, with 8 bases separating them. The DNA of the CDR3 is TGCGCCAGCGGGGACACCTCCTACGAGCAGTACTTC. This translates into CASGDTSYEQYF.

The rearrangement links TRBV6-1 to TRBJ2-3; D is perhaps TRBD1 or TRBD2 (6 bases each). The CDR3 totals 15 residues. Germline values: CDR1 MNHNS, CDR2 SASEGT. V was cut by 3 bases and J by 6 bases, with 16 bases left in between. In DNA, the CDR3 is TGTGCCAGCAGTGAGGTTCGGGGGCCGGGGGATACGCAGTATTTT. It translates to CASSEVRGPGDTQYF.

The genes are TRBV7-3 and TRBJ2-5, with no clear D. This CDR3 comprises 12 residues. V lost 4 bases to trimming and J lost 6 bases, with 9 bases between them. Germline CDR1 SGHTA, CDR2 FQGTGA. The CDR3 region is CASSSPGQTQYF. CDR3 in DNA: TGTGCCAGCAGCTCCCCAGGACAGACCCAGTACTTC.

The chain employs TRBV29-1 and TRBJ2-1; unclear D gene. Trimming took 5 bases from V and 4 from J, leaving 9 bases between them. Germline lookup yields CDR1 SQVTM and CDR2 ANQGSEA. This CDR3 spans 12 amino acids. Written as DNA, the CDR3 is TGCAGCGTTCCTTCCACTTACAATGAGCAGTTCTTC. Its protein product is CSVPSTYNEQFF.

The chain recombines TRBV5-4 with TRBJ1-6; D is possibly TRBD1 (5 bases). The CDR3 covers 15 residues. Germline V gene lookup returns CDR1 SGHNT and CDR2 YYREEE (reference sequence). Trimming shortened V by 0 bases and J by 4 bases, and 8 bases separated the two germline ends. In nucleotides, the CDR3 is TGTGCCAGCAGCTTGGTGGGACTGTATAATTCACCCCTCCACTTT. This sequence encodes CASSLVGLYNSPLHF.

The V and J genes are TRBV7-2 and TRBJ2-1; the D is unclear. V lost 5 bases to trimming and J lost 9 bases, with 14 bases between them. The CDR3 totals 13 residues. CDR1 SGHTA and CDR2 FQGNSA come from the germline V gene. CDR3 sequence (DNA): TGTGCCAGCAGCCCAAGTGGGGTCAGTGAGCAGTTCTTC. This translates into CASSPSGVSEQFF.

The rearrangement uses TRBV5-1 and TRBJ1-4; 7 bases match TRBD1. Looked up from germline, CDR1 is SGHRS and CDR2 is YFSETQ. V gave up 0 bases and J gave up 5 bases; unmatched junction bases: 4. The CDR3 contains 15 residues. This CDR3 reads CASSLVGQTNEKLFF. In DNA, the CDR3 is TGCGCCAGCAGCTTGGTGGGACAGACAAATGAAAAACTGTTTTTT.